This entry lists 25 T cell receptor beta chains sequenced from one sample in a study of cytomegalovirus exposure and HLA in healthy donors. The PCR employed 60 Vbeta primers together with 13 Jbeta primers. The method was immunoSEQ multiplex PCR; TCRdb's version includes in-frame clones alone and lacks a portion of them. This sample yields around 130,000 clones, of which just under 80% are seen a single time; around 1.5% belongs to the top ten. Source material: PBMCs. These TCRs come from a woman aged 18-29 years in good health and CMV-seronegative.

The chain carries TRBV19 and TRBJ1-2, with D perhaps matching TRBD1 (6 bases). The CDR3 sequence is 13 residues long. The V gene's germline CDR1 is LNHDA and CDR2 SQIVND (reference sequence). Trimming removed 3 bases from V and 7 bases from J, with 12 bases in between. The CDR3 DNA is TGTGCCAGTAGTATGAACAGGGACCCTGGCTACACCTTC. Protein: CASSMNRDPGYTF. Using reference TRBV19 and TRBJ1-2 for the parts outside the CDR3, the full variable domain is DGGITQSPKYLFRKEGQNVTLSCEQNLNHDAMYWYRQDPGQGLRLIYYSQIVNDFQKGDIAEGYSVSREKKESFPLTVTSAQKNPTAFYLCASSMNRDPGYTFGSGTRLTVV.

The chain joins TRBV30 to TRBJ2-3; the match to TRBD2 covers 15 bases. The CDR3 runs to 15 residues. The trim removed 1 base at V and 6 bases at J, leaving 2 bases unmatched. Germline-derived CDR1 and CDR2 are GTSNPN and SVGIG (reference sequence). The CDR3 sequence is CAWSEGTSGRDTQYF. The CDR3 DNA follows: TGTGCCTGGAGTGAAGGGACTAGCGGGAGGGATACGCAGTATTTT.

This clone was counted between two and nine times. The V call is TRBV7-8, the J call TRBJ2-7; D remains ambiguous. The CDR3 has 14 amino acids. Germline CDR1 is SGHVS and CDR2 is FQNEAQ. V gave up 5 bases and J gave up 0 bases, with 11 bases separating them. CDR3 loop: CASSPLESSYEQYF. Here the CDR3 DNA reads TGTGCCAGCAGCCCTCTAGAATCCTCCTACGAGCAGTACTTC.

Turning to this clone: Its ends do not fully match the called genes, so a read error is possible. This sequence joins TRBV7-2 and TRBJ2-2, with 9 bases that match TRBD2. The CDR3 covers 14 residues. CDR1 is SGHTA, CDR2 FQGNSA, per germline. The CDR3 nucleotides are TGTGCCAGTAGCGGGAGAGAAAACACCGGGGAGTTGTTTTTT. The encoded protein is CASSGRENTGELFF.

The genes are TRBV7-8 and TRBJ2-2; TRBD2 might be the D (6 bases). This CDR3 spans 18 amino acids. Germline-derived CDR1 and CDR2 are SGHVS and FQNEAQ. V lost 4 bases to trimming and J lost 7 bases, with 25 bases between them. CDR3 sequence reads: CASSSPWWDSTQHGELFF. The CDR3, as DNA: TGTGCCAGCAGCTCGCCCTGGTGGGACTCCACTCAGCACGGGGAGCTGTTTTTT.

The V call is TRBV7-9, the J call TRBJ2-7, with TRBD1 matching 11 bases. The CDR3 length is 18 residues. Losses at the gene ends were 4 bases for V and 1 base for J; bases not matched to a gene: 12. Germline CDR1 reads SEHNR; CDR2 reads FQNEAQ (reference sequence). The DNA for the CDR3 is TGTGCCAGCAGCTCGGACAGGGGGCCTCGAGGGGAATCCTACGAGCAGTACTTC. It encodes CASSSDRGPRGESYEQYF. The variable domain in full, with the rest retrieved from reference TRBV7-9 and TRBJ2-7, is DTGVSQNPRHKITKRGQNVTFRCDPISEHNRLYWYRQTLGQGPEFLTYFQNEAQLEKSRLLSDRFSAERPKGSFSTLEIQRTEQGDSAMYLCASSSDRGPRGESYEQYFGPGTRLTVT.

The V call is TRBV4-1, the J call TRBJ2-1; the D is unclear. V lost 1 base and J lost 0, with 10 bases in between. Per the germline V gene, CDR1 is MGHRA and CDR2 is YSYEKL. The CDR3 is made up of 16 amino acids. DNA for the CDR3: TGCGCCAGCAGCCAAGTGGCGGTATTCTCCTACAATGAGCAGTTCTTC. It specifies CASSQVAVFSYNEQFF.

The chain has TRBV7-8 and TRBJ1-1; the match to TRBD1 covers 8 bases. The germline gives CDR1 SGHVS, CDR2 FQNEAQ. This CDR3 spans 15 amino acids. The J segment lost 0 bases and the V segment lost 6 bases, leaving 6 bases of the junction unmatched. In DNA, the CDR3 is TGTGCCAGCAGTGGGACAGGCCTCATGAACACTGAAGCTTTCTTT. This sequence encodes CASSGTGLMNTEAFF.

This clone appeared a single time. The chain links TRBV27 to TRBJ2-1; D is undetermined. V was shortened by 3 bases and J by 6 bases, with 12 bases between the two germline ends. The germline gives CDR1 MNHEY, CDR2 SMNVEV (reference sequence). CDR3 length: 14 amino acids. CDR3 amino acids: CASSFSLPPNEQFF. DNA for the CDR3: TGTGCCAGCAGTTTCAGTCTGCCGCCCAATGAGCAGTTCTTC.

CDR3 coding DNA: TGTGCCAGCAGCTTGAACAGAGAAGCTTTCTTT. Its protein is CASSLNREAFF. The V call is TRBV5-6, the J call TRBJ1-1; no reliable D call. V lost 1 base and J 8 bases, leaving 6 bases between the germline ends. Germline loops: CDR1 SGHDT, CDR2 YYEEEE. This CDR3 region has 11 residues.

As for this clone: Relative to the germline gene, one junction end is altered; a read error may explain this. The J gene is TRBJ2-6, the V gene TRBV4-1; 8 nucleotides align to TRBD1. Germline values: CDR1 MGHRA, CDR2 YSYEKL. The CDR3 is 18 residues long. The CDR3 region has the DNA TGCGCCAGCAGCCAAGATCCAGGGGGCAGGTCTGGGGTCAACGTCCTGACTTTC. As protein: CASSQDPGGRSGVNVLTF.

This clone was picked up a small number of times. The chain employs TRBV6-1 and TRBJ1-1, with D possibly matching TRBD1 (6 bases). The V end lost 3 bases, the J end lost 3 bases, and 11 bases lay between the germline ends. Germline lookup yields CDR1 MNHNS and CDR2 SASEGT. This CDR3 region has 14 residues. CDR3: CASSDNREDTEAFF. Here the CDR3 DNA reads TGTGCCAGCAGTGATAACAGGGAAGACACTGAAGCTTTCTTT.

This chain links TRBV14 with TRBJ2-5, with TRBD2 matching over 9 bases. The end of the DNA is better explained by TRBJ2-7, so the J call may be wrong. Germline CDR1 SGHDN, CDR2 FVKESK. This CDR3 is built from 16 residues. The CDR3 sequence: CASSKGGSGRSGEQYF. In DNA form, the CDR3 reads TGTGCCAGCAGCAAAGGAGGGAGCGGGAGGTCTGGCGAGCAGTACTTC.

The chain carries TRBV4-1 and TRBJ2-3; 7 positions match TRBD1. V shed 6 bases and J 2 bases; nucleotides not matched to a gene: 14. The V gene's germline CDR1 is MGHRA and CDR2 YSYEKL. The CDR3 sequence is 17 residues long. Here the CDR3 DNA reads TGCGCCAGCAGATTGACAGGGCAGCACTCGTCCACAGATACGCAGTATTTT. It yields the protein CASRLTGQHSSTDTQYF.

The genes are TRBV19 and TRBJ2-1; perhaps TRBD2 as D (7 bases). CDR3 length: 17 residues. From germline, CDR1 is LNHDA and CDR2 SQIVND (reference sequence). The V end lost 6 bases, the J end lost 1 base, and 19 bases lay between the germline ends. CDR3 in DNA: TGTGCCAGTAGCGATTTAGGGGGGGACGGTTCCTACAATGAGCAGTTCTTC. Protein sequence: CASSDLGGDGSYNEQFF.

The rearrangement links TRBV28 to TRBJ1-5; unclear D gene. Deletions cut 3 bases from V and 4 bases from J, with 10 bases between. This CDR3 has 14 residues. Germline lookup yields CDR1 MDHEN and CDR2 SYDVKM. CDR3 sequence: CASSFRRRNQPQHF. The DNA for the CDR3 is TGTGCCAGCAGTTTCAGACGGAGAAATCAGCCCCAGCATTTT.

V is TRBV6-5 and J is TRBJ2-5; TRBD2 matches at 7 bases. Trimming at V came to 6 bases and at J to 5 bases, leaving 9 bases not matched to a gene. Per the germline V gene, CDR1 is MNHEY and CDR2 is SVGAGI. This CDR3 has 14 amino acids. The CDR3 is CASSSFSGGETQYF. The DNA of the CDR3 is TGTGCCAGCAGCTCGTTCTCCGGGGGGGAGACCCAGTACTTC.

This clone was seen once. The V gene is TRBV7-9, the J gene TRBJ2-5; 9 nucleotides agree with TRBD1. Germline V gives CDR1 SEHNR, CDR2 FQNEAQ (reference sequence). This CDR3 has 14 residues. V lost 5 bases, J lost 3 bases, and 4 bases stayed unmatched. CDR3 residues: CASSIGQGKETQYF. The CDR3 DNA reads TGTGCCAGCAGCATAGGACAGGGGAAAGAGACCCAGTACTTC.

The J gene is TRBJ1-1, the V gene TRBV18, with TRBD1 matching 8 bases. The V segment lost 6 bases and the J segment 5 bases; nucleotides outside the gene matches: 8. This CDR3 is 14 amino acids long. Germline V gene sequence: CDR1 KGHSH, CDR2 LQKENI. CDR3 amino acids: CASSTTGERTEAFF. CDR3 bases: TGTGCCAGCTCTACGACAGGGGAGAGGACTGAAGCTTTCTTT.

The genes are TRBV29-1 and TRBJ2-1; possible D gene TRBD2, 6 bases. Germline CDR1 SQVTM, CDR2 ANQGSEA. This CDR3 spans 14 amino acids. Trimming took 4 bases from V and 8 from J, leaving 18 bases between them. The CDR3: CSVAGGVYNHEQFF. The CDR3 DNA reads TGCAGCGTTGCGGGCGGGGTCTACAATCATGAGCAGTTCTTC.

V is TRBV7-9 and J is TRBJ2-7, with a possible D match to TRBD2 (5 bases). Looked up from germline, CDR1 is SEHNR and CDR2 is FQNEAQ (reference sequence). V lost 4 bases to trimming and J lost 0 bases, with 10 bases between them. This CDR3 has 14 residues. The CDR3 is CASSSPRGSYEQYF. DNA of the CDR3: TGTGCCAGCAGCTCCCCCCGGGGCTCCTACGAGCAGTACTTC.

V usage is TRBV30 and J usage is TRBJ2-7; tentative D call: TRBD1 (5 bases). Trimming took off 2 bases at V and 5 bases at J, with 19 bases between the two ends. The CDR3 loop spans 15 amino acids. Germline V gene data show CDR1 as GTSNPN and CDR2 as SVGIG (reference sequence). Here the CDR3 reads CAWSPLRTMVNEQYF. The CDR3 bases are TGTGCCTGGAGTCCCCTAAGGACAATGGTAAACGAGCAGTACTTC.

The rearrangement joins TRBV13 to TRBJ2-7; 7 positions agree with TRBD2. V was pared by 5 bases and J by 0 bases, with 10 bases of the junction left unmatched. Germline values: CDR1 PRHDT, CDR2 FYEKMQ (reference sequence). The CDR3 length is 16 residues. CDR3 bases: TGTGCCAGCAGCCACATAACGGGACTAAGCTCCTACGAGCAGTACTTC. The encoded protein is CASSHITGLSSYEQYF.

The rearrangement uses TRBV11-2 and TRBJ2-7, with D hard to call. Trimming took 2 bases from V and 0 from J, leaving 11 bases between them. The CDR3 sequence is 15 residues long. The germline V gene has CDR1 SGHAT and CDR2 FQNNGV. CDR3 coding DNA: TGTGCCAGCAGCTTATCGAGTGACATCTCCTACGAGCAGTACTTC. The encoded protein is CASSLSSDISYEQYF.

The rearrangement links TRBV4-1 to TRBJ2-7; tentative D call: TRBD2 (6 bases). The ends were cut back, 0 bases at V and 3 bases at J, with 9 bases in the middle. Germline CDR1 MGHRA, CDR2 YSYEKL. The CDR3 contains 14 residues. The CDR3 DNA sequence: TGCGCCAGCAGCCAAGATCTTAGCGGCTACGAGCAGTACTTC. Translation gives CASSQDLSGYEQYF.